A single T cell receptor beta chain is shown here with its context. This clone came up a few times. The antigen it recognizes is unknown. Base-call qualities are not available, and no considerably larger clone is one nucleotide away. The CDR3 starts with the cysteine, ends with the phenylalanine, and has 15 residues. Kept here is only the CDR3 DNA, which spans 45 bases and is read in frame from base 1. CDR1 and CDR2, looked up from the germline V gene, are SGHRS and YFSETQ. The trim is 3 bases for V and 0 bases for J, with a gap of 10 bases between the germline ends. TCRbeta CDR3 regions were amplified from genomic DNA by means of the immunoSEQ Assay, a bias-controlled multiplex PCR. The original pipeline was this. Nucleated cell counts per sample were estimated from amplification of reference gene primers within the assay. Sequence reads were collapsed and filtered to measure the absolute abundance of every unique TCRbeta CDR3 rearrangement. Productive Simpson clonality was computed per sample as the square root of Simpson's diversity index over productive rearrangements. TCRdb's version of the immuneACCESS table is confined to in-frame rearrangements and falls short of the full clone set. An unresolved V gene accounts for under half of the shortfall where checked; the remainder is of unknown origin. Clone size and the V and J calls come from that table; the DNA yielded D and trimming. The sample includes 90,000 or so clones, with roughly three quarters observed a single time. The leading ten clones occupy approximately 24% of the sample.

This sample was taken from a study of blood T cell repertoires in COVID-19 (dated by TCRdb to 2019 to 2021). At the level of the whole study: The collaborator samples originated in the United States, Italy and Spain and spanned the acute and convalescent phases of COVID-19. The prospective study material was composed of cDNA or gDNA derived from T cells, B-cell-depleted T cells, or PBMCs. Subjects who had been exposed to COVID-19, were actively infected with it, or had recovered from it provided the deeply sampled blood TCRbeta repertoires that made up the dataset. The repertoires were released in a freely available public database meant as a resource for research on the immune response to SARS-CoV-2. Samples came from the ongoing ImmuneRACE study (first 160 participants) plus 1,254 subjects from 6 global collaborators. Sample metadata almost always included a de-identified subject ID, COVID-19 status, age in years and sex. Where available, HLA class I and class II types were taken from metadata supplied by the sample provider and were not determined by assay-based typing. The paper's findings and limits, for the study overall: Clinical and demographic metadata were provided uncurated, with the amount varying by source and participant.

Collaborating institutions collected whole blood in K2EDTA tubes following their own protocols. For TCRbeta analysis, collaborators shipped samples in one of three forms: frozen whole blood, isolated PBMCs, or DNA extracted from either of those sample types. This receptor was identified in a human donor in a cohort sampled during active COVID-19. The source material was peripheral blood. Recombination joined TRBV5-1 with TRBJ2-1; TRBD1 is a weak D gene call, 6 bases matching. The encoded CDR3 is CASSWDMSSYNEQFF. The DNA sequence follows: TGCGCCAGCAGCTGGGACATGAGCTCCTACAATGAGCAGTTCTTC. The reference TRBV5-1 and TRBJ2-1 proteins fill in what lies around the CDR3, so the full variable domain reads KAGVTQTPRYLIKTRGQQVTLSCSPISGHRSVSWYQQTPGQGLQFLFEYFSETQRNKGNFPGRFSGRQFSNSRSEMNVSTLELGDSALYLCASSWDMSSYNEQFFGPGTRLTVL.